This TCR beta chain was recorded in a study of Ad26.COV2.S vaccination and SARS-CoV-2 variants. Study context: Enrolled in COV1001, the donor was in the Ad26.COV2.S trial arm, which received the vaccine. Into the muscle, Ad26.COV2.S was dosed once or twice, 56 days apart. Study-level findings and limits: Higher spike-specific TCR breadth was found in vaccine recipients than in placebo recipients.

Described treatment: 15 to 20 received Ad26.COV2.S at low or high dose, single or two shots; five or six received placebo; per-sample allocation not given. Specimens were obtained on day 63 following the first vaccine or placebo injection. The CDR3 is 16 residues long. With V trimmed by 6 bases and J by 0 bases, 8 bases remained unmatched. The germline V gene encodes CDR1 KGHDR and CDR2 SFDVKD. Produced via immunoSEQ multiplex PCR; TCRdb's table is partial and in-frame only. Of roughly 350,000 clones listed, roughly 90% were seen once; the top ten hold about 10%. Details on this clone: The antigen remains unidentified.

This receptor was identified in a person between 18 and 59 years old who received the Ad26.COV2.S COVID-19 vaccine or a placebo. The genes are TRBV24-1 and TRBJ2-5, with 8 nucleotides matching TRBD2. Source: peripheral blood, taken in a trial of Ad26.COV2.S vaccine versus placebo. CDR3 residues: CATSSRGGGYQETQYF. In DNA, the CDR3 is TGTGCCACCAGTTCTCGGGGGGGTGGGTACCAAGAGACCCAGTACTTC.